This TCR beta chain is from a study of memory CD4+ T cells and cytomegalovirus serostatus. The data were produced by immunoSEQ multiplex PCR, yet TCRdb's version contains in-frame clones alone and is incomplete. The sample shows around 53,000 clones, over 70% of them seen only once. This clone was detected only once. What it binds is not known. The length of the CDR3 is 18 residues. V shed 1 base and J shed 1 base, with 17 bases lying between them. In germline, CDR1 is MGHDK, CDR2 SYGVNS. The study's findings and limits: A US-trained random forest predicted CMV serostatus with median AUC around 0.91. Of under 200 reported CMV TCRbeta sequences, 55 to 80 were found in memory CD4+ repertoires.

Single viable CD3+CD4+CD8-CD45RO+ cells were sorted as the memory CD4+ T cells. Serostatus was set by detecting CMV pp150, pp28, p38, p52 IgG. After thawing, CD4+ T cells were positively selected. The clonotype originates from an adult in good health and CMV-seropositive. Material: memory CD4+ T cells from blood. This sequence joins TRBV25-1 and TRBJ2-1; D possibly corresponds to TRBD1 (7 bases). The CDR3 DNA reads TGTGCCAGCAGTGAATGGGAGGACAGGCCCCTATCCTACAATGAGCAGTTCTTC. It specifies CASSEWEDRPLSYNEQFF.